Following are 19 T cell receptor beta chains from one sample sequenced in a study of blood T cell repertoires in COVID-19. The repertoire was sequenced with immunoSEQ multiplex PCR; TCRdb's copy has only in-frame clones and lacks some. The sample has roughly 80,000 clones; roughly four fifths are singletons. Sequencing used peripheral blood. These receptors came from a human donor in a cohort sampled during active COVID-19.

The CDR3 protein is CASSRQGGIETQYF. CDR3 in DNA: TGCGCCAGCAGTAGGCAGGGAGGTATAGAGACCCAGTACTTC. The genes are TRBV10-2 and TRBJ2-5; D possibly corresponds to TRBD2 (6 bases). The CDR3 is 14 amino acids. In germline, CDR1 is WSHSY, CDR2 SAAADI. Trimming shortened V by 5 bases and J by 4 bases, and 14 bases separated the two germline ends.

The CDR3 DNA is TGTGCCAGCATCCTGACAGATTCCTACGAGCAGTACTTC. It specifies CASILTDSYEQYF. The chain employs TRBV6-5 and TRBJ2-7; a possible D gene is TRBD1 (5 bases). The CDR3 totals 13 residues. The V gene's germline CDR1 is MNHEY and CDR2 SVGAGI. With 7 bases removed from V and 1 base from J, the gap between germline ends came to 11 bases.

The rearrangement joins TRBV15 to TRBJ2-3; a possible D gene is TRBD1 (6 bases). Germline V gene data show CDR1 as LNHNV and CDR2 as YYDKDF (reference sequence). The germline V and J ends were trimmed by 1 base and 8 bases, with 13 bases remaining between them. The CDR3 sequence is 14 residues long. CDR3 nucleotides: TGTGCCACCAGCAGAGCCCAACAGGGCGGTACGCAGTATTTT. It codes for CATSRAQQGGTQYF.

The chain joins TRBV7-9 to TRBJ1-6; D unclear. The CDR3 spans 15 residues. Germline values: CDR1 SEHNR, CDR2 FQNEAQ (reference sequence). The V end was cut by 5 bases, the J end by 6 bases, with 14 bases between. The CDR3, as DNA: TGTGCCAGCAGCGGCCCTGGGGAGATTAATTCACCCCTCCACTTT. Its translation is CASSGPGEINSPLHF.

CDR3 DNA sequence: TGTGCCAGCAGCCTGACCATGACAAAAGAGACCCAGTACTTC. As protein: CASSLTMTKETQYF. The chain combines TRBV4-2 with TRBJ2-5, with unresolved D. The CDR3 totals 14 residues. The V gene's germline CDR1 is LGHNA and CDR2 YNFKEQ. V lost 4 bases and J lost 3, with 12 bases in between.

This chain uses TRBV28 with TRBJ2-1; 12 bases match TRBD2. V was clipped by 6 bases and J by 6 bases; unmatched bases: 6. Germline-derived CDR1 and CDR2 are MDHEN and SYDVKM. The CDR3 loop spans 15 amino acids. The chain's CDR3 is CASRILAGGANEQFF. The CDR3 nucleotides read TGTGCCAGCAGGATTCTAGCGGGGGGGGCCAATGAGCAGTTCTTC.

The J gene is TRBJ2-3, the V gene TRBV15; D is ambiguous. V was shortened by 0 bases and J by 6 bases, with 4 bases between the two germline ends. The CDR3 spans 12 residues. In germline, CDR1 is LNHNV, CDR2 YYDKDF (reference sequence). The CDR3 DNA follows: TGTGCCACCAGCAGAGACGTGGATACGCAGTATTTT. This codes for CATSRDVDTQYF.

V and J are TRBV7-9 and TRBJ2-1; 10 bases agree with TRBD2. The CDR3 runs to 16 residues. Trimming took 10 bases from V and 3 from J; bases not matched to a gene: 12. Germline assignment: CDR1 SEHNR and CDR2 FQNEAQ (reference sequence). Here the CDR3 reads CATTPGLAEIYNEQFF. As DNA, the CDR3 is TGTGCCACCACCCCCGGACTAGCGGAAATCTACAATGAGCAGTTCTTC.

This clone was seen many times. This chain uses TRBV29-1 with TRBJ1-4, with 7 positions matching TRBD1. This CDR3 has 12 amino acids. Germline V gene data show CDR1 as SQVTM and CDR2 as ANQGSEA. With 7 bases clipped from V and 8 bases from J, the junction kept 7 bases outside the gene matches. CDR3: CSAAGGREKLFF. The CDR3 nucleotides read TGCAGCGCAGCAGGGGGAAGAGAAAAACTGTTTTTT.

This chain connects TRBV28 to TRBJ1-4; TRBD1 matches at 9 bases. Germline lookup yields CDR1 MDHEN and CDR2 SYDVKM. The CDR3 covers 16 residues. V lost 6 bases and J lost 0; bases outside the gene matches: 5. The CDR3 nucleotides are TGTGCCAGCAGAAACAGGGGGCCAGCAACTAATGAAAAACTGTTTTTT. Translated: CASRNRGPATNEKLFF.

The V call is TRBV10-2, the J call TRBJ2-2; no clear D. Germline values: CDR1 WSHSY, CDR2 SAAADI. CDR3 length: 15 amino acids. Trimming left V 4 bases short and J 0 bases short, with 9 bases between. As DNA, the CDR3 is TGCGCCAGCAGTGCACAAACACCGAACACCGGGGAGCTGTTTTTT. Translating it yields CASSAQTPNTGELFF.

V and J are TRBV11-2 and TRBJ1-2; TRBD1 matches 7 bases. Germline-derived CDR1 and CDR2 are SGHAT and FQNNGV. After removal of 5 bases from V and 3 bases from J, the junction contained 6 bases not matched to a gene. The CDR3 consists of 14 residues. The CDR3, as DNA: TGTGCCAGCAGCCGAACCACAGGGGACTATGGCTACACCTTC. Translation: CASSRTTGDYGYTF.

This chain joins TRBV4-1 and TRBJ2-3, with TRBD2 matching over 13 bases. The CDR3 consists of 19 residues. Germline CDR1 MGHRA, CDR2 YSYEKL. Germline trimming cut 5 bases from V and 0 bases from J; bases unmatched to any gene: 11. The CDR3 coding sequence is TGCGCCAGCAGCGGACTAGCGGGGGATGAATCCGTTAGCACAGATACGCAGTATTTT. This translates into CASSGLAGDESVSTDTQYF.

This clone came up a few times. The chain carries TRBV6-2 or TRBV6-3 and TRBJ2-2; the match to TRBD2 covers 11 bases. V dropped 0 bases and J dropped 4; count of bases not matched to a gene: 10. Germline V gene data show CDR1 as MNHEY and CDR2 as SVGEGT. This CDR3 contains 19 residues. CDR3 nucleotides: TGTGCCAGCAGTTACTCGCCCCTGGCTAGCGGGGGGAGCACCGGGGAGCTGTTTTTT. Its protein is CASSYSPLASGGSTGELFF.

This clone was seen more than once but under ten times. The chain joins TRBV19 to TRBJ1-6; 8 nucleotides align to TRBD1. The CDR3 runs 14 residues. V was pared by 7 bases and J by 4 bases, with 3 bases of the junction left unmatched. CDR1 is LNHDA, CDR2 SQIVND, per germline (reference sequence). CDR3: CASTWTGYNSPLHF. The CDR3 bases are TGTGCCAGTACCTGGACAGGGTATAATTCACCCCTCCACTTT.

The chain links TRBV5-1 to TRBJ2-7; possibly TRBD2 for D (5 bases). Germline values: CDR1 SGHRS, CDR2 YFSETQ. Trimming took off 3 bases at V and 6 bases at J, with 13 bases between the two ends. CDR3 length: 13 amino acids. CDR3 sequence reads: CASSSGIEGEQYF. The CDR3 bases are TGCGCCAGCAGCTCGGGCATTGAGGGCGAGCAGTACTTC.

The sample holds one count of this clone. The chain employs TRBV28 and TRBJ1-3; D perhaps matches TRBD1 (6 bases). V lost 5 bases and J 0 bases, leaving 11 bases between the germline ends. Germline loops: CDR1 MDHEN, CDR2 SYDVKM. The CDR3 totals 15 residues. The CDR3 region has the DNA TGTGCCAGCAGTCCCTTGGGACACTCTGGAAACACCATATATTTT. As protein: CASSPLGHSGNTIYF.

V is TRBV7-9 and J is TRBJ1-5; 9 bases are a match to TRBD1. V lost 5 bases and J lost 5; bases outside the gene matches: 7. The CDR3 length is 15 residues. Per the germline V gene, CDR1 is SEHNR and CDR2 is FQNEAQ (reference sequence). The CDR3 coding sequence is TGTGCCAGCAGCCATACCGGGACAGGGCATCAGCCCCAGCATTTT. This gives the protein CASSHTGTGHQPQHF.

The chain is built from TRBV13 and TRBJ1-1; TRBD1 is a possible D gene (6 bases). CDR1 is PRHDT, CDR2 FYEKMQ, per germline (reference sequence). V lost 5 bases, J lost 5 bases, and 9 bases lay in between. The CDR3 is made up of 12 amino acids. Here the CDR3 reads CASSPGDTEAFF. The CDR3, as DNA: TGTGCCAGCAGCCCAGGGGATACTGAAGCTTTCTTT. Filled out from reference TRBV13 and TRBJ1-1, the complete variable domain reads AAGVIQSPRHLIKEKRETATLKCYPIPRHDTVYWYQQGPGQDPQFLISFYEKMQSDKGSIPDRFSAQQFSDYHSELNMSSLELGDSALYFCASSPGDTEAFFGQGTRLTVV.